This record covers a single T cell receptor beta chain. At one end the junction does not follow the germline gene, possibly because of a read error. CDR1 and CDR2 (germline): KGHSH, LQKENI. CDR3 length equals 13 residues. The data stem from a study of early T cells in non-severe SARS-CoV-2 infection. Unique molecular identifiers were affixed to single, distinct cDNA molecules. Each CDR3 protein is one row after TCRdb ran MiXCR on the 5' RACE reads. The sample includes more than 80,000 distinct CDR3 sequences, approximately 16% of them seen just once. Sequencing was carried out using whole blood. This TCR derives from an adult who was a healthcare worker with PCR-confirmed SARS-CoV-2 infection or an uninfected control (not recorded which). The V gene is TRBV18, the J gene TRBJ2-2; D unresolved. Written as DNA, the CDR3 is TGTGCCAGCTCACCAAGGGCGCCCGGCGAGCTGTTTTTT. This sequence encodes CASSPRAPGELFF.